This T cell receptor (beta chain) originates from a study of Graves' ophthalmopathy and Graves' hyperthyroidism. Those donors who had ophthalmopathy presented with moderate-to-severe activity, a CAS of ≥3, a NOSPECS of ≥4 and a duration under 3 months. The PBMCs were taken from approximately 9 ml of fresh peripheral blood. Amplified material comprised TCR beta CDR3 regions derived from RNA transcripts. The library came from an HTBI-primed first-round RT-PCR and a second-round multiplex PCR. Via MiXCR, TCRdb re-called the multiplex PCR reads, giving one row per CDR3 protein. The profile covers about 740,000 distinct CDR3 sequences, with 35% to 50% appearing a single time and approximately 46% taken by the ten largest. This CDR3 is 17 amino acids long. Germline CDR1 and CDR2: SEHNR and FQNEAQ (reference sequence). After removal of 1 base from V and 3 bases from J, the junction contained 6 bases not matched to a gene.

A few counts support this clonotype. Input material: peripheral blood. This sequence originates from an adult man with Graves' ophthalmopathy. J is TRBJ2-7 and V is TRBV7-9, with 13 nucleotides matching TRBD2. The chain's CDR3 is CASSLGGLAGVGYEQYF. CDR3 bases: TGTGCCAGCAGCTTAGGAGGACTAGCGGGAGTAGGCTACGAGCAGTACTTC.